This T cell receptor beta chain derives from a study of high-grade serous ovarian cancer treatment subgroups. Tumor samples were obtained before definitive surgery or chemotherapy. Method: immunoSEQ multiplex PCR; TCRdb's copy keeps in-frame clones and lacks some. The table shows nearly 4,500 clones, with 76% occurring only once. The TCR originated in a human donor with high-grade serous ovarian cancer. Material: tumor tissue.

CDR3 region: CASSPQGSPNYGYTF. CDR3 nucleotides: TGTGCCAGCAGTCCCCAGGGGTCCCCTAACTATGGCTACACCTTC. The chain joins TRBV27 to TRBJ1-2; D may be TRBD1 (6 bases). Per germline, CDR1 MNHEY and CDR2 SMNVEV (reference sequence). V dropped 5 bases and J dropped 0 bases, with 13 bases sitting between them. The CDR3 extends over 15 amino acids.